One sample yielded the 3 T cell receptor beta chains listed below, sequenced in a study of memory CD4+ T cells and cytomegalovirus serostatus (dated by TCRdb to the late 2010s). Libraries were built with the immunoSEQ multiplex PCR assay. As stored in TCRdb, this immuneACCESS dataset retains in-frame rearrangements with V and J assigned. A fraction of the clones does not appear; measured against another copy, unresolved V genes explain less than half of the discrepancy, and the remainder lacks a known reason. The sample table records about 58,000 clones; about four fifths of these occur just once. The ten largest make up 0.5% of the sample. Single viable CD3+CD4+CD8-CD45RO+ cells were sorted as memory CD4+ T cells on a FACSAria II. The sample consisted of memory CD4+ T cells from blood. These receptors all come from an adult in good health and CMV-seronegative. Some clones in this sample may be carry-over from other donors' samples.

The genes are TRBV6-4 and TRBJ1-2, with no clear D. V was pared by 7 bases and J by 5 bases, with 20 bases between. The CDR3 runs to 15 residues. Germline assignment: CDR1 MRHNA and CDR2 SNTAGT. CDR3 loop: CASTRVAGLGYGYTF. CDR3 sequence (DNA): TGTGCCAGCACCCGGGTCGCCGGACTTGGGTATGGCTACACCTTC.

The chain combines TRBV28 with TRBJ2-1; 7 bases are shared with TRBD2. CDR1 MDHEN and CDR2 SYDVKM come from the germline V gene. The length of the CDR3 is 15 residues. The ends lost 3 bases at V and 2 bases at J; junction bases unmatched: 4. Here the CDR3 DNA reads TGTGCCAGCAGTTTCGGCGGGAGCACCTACAATGAGCAGTTCTTC. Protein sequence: CASSFGGSTYNEQFF. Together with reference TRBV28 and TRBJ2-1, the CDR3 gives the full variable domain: DVKVTQSSRYLVKRTGEKVFLECVQDMDHENMFWYRQDPGLGLRLIYFSYDVKMKEKGDIPEGYSVSREKKERFSLILESASTNQTSMYLCASSFGGSTYNEQFFGPGTRLTVL.

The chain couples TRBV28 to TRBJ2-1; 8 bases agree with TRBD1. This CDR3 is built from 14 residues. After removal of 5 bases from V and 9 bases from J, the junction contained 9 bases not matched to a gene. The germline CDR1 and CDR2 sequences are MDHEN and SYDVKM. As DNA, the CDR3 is TGTGCCAGCAGTACCCTTCAGGGGGCTGGTGAGCAGTTCTTC. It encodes CASSTLQGAGEQFF.